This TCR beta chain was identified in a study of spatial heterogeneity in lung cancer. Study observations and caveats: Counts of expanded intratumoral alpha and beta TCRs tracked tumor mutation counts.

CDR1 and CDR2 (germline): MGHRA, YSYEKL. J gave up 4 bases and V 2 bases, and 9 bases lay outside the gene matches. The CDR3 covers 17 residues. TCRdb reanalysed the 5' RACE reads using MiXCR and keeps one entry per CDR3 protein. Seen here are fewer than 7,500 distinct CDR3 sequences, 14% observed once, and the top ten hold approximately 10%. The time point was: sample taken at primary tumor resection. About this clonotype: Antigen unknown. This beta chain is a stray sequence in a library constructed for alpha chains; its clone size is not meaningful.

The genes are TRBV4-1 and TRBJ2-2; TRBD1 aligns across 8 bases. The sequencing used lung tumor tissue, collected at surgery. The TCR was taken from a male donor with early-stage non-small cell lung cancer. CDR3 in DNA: TGCGCCAGCAGCCAATACTCCCAGGGGGCTTTCACCGGGGAGCTGTTTTTT. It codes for CASSQYSQGAFTGELFF.